Listed here is a single T cell receptor beta chain. The CDR3 length is 16 residues. Per germline, CDR1 MDHEN and CDR2 SYDVKM. With 6 bases removed from V and 2 bases from J, the gap between germline ends came to 17 bases. Original handling: Researchers report that nucleated cell counts were estimated from reference gene primer amplification. Assay used: immunoSEQ multiplex PCR; TCRdb lists only in-frame clones, some missing. That table furnishes V, J and clone size, whereas the DNA furnished D and trimming. The table includes roughly 280,000 clones, 87% detected once. The data derive from a study of blood T cell repertoires in COVID-19. Study context: T cells, B-cell-depleted T cells, or PBMCs supplied cDNA or gDNA.

The V gene is TRBV28, the J gene TRBJ2-4, with D perhaps matching TRBD2 (6 bases). Sequencing was carried out using peripheral blood. This TCR was recovered from a woman between 50 and 59 years old who had recovered from COVID-19. CDR3 bases: TGTGCCAGCAGGAGAGGGGCGGGACGGTCCAAAAACATTCAGTACTTC. It codes for CASRRGAGRSKNIQYF.